Listed below are T cell receptor beta chains from one sample, sequenced in a study of beta chain features in type 1 diabetes. Clones were sequenced by immunoSEQ multiplex PCR, and TCRdb holds only the in-frame ones, with some missing. The data contain some 14,000 clones, about two thirds of them singletons. The sequencing input was stem cell memory CD4+ T cells from blood. The receptors shown here come from a woman in her late teens or twenties with type 1 diabetes. The CDR3 runs from the conserved cysteine through the conserved F or W. The D gene is left open where the match is weak. Clone sizes are given selectively: once, few, many, or a class where the clone is expanded.

V gene,J gene,clone size,D gene,CDR3 protein,CDR3 DNA
TRBV7-2,TRBJ1-5,.,.,CASSSMENQPQHF,TGTGCCAGCAGCTCAATGGAGAATCAGCCCCAGCATTTT
TRBV29-1,TRBJ2-2,.,TRBD1,CSVEDGTGGANTGELFF,TGCAGCGTTGAAGATGGGACAGGGGGCGCGAACACCGGGGAGCTGTTTTTT
TRBV27,TRBJ2-7,.,.,CASSPGLLSYEQYF,TGTGCCAGCAGCCCGGGACTCCTTTCCTACGAGCAGTACTTC
TRBV7-2,TRBJ2-5,.,.,CASSSPGGGSQTQYF,TGTGCCAGCAGCTCACCCGGCGGGGGCTCGCAGACCCAGTACTTC
TRBV5-4,TRBJ1-2,few,TRBD1,CASSLFPQGDYGYTF,TGTGCCAGCAGCCTTTTCCCCCAGGGGGACTATGGCTACACCTTC
TRBV14,TRBJ1-1,.,.,CASSPLTNTEAFF,TGTGCCAGCAGCCCCCTAACGAACACTGAAGCTTTCTTT
TRBV18,TRBJ1-4,.,TRBD1,CASSPPGQEGEKLFF,TGTGCCAGCTCGCCCCCGGGACAGGAAGGTGAAAAACTGTTTTTT
TRBV5-1,TRBJ2-1,.,TRBD2,CASSPIPGLAGGEEQFF,TGCGCCAGCAGCCCGATCCCGGGACTAGCGGGGGGGGAGGAGCAGTTCTTC
TRBV4-2,TRBJ2-1,few,TRBD2,CASSQEASSGSSYNEQFF,TGTGCCAGCAGCCAAGAGGCCTCTAGCGGAAGCTCCTACAATGAGCAGTTCTTC
TRBV6-5,TRBJ1-1,few,.,CASMGGRRTQAFF,TGTGCCAGCATGGGGGGGCGGAGGACCCAAGCTTTCTTT
TRBV5-4,TRBJ2-5,.,.,CASSLAGARTETQYF,TGTGCCAGCAGCTTGGCTGGGGCGCGAACGGAGACCCAGTACTTC
TRBV30,TRBJ1-5,few,.,CAWSYRYRNQPQHF,TGTGCCTGGAGTTATCGGTATCGCAATCAGCCCCAGCATTTT
TRBV11-2,TRBJ2-7,few,TRBD2,CASSLLLASYEQYF,TGTGCCAGCAGCTTGTTACTAGCGTCCTACGAGCAGTACTTC
TRBV6-6,TRBJ2-7,.,.,CASSPNRVSYEQYF,TGTGCCAGCAGCCCTAACAGGGTCTCCTACGAGCAGTACTTC
TRBV7-2,TRBJ2-7,.,.,CASTPGGAGAYEQYF,TGTGCCAGCACCCCTGGGGGGGCGGGAGCCTACGAGCAGTACTTC
TRBV4-2,TRBJ1-2,.,.,CASSQEQGRDGYTF,TGTGCCAGCAGCCAAGAGCAGGGTAGGGATGGCTACACCTTC
TRBV4-3,TRBJ2-7,.,TRBD1,CASSQPPAGTGEAGEQYF,TGCGCCAGCAGCCAACCTCCTGCCGGGACAGGGGAGGCAGGCGAGCAGTACTTC
TRBV18,TRBJ2-5,.,.,CASSPFSSRRSETQYF,TGTGCCAGCTCACCATTCTCTAGCCGTAGGTCAGAGACCCAGTACTTC
TRBV15,TRBJ2-7,.,.,CATSSRGSLDYEQYF,TGTGCCACCAGCAGTCGGGGGAGCCTTGACTACGAGCAGTACTTC
TRBV29-1,TRBJ2-1,.,.,CSVASSGRNEQFF,TGCAGCGTTGCTAGCTCGGGAAGGAATGAGCAGTTCTTC
TRBV7-2,TRBJ1-6,.,.,CASKSGDGVSPLHF,TGTGCCAGCAAAAGCGGGGATGGTGTGTCACCCCTCCACTTT
TRBV30,TRBJ2-3,few,.,CAFSARGSADTQYF,TGTGCCTTTTCCGCCCGAGGCTCCGCAGATACGCAGTATTTT
TRBV5-1,TRBJ2-1,once,TRBD2,CASSPGGYGTSGTQFF,TGCGCCAGCAGCCCAGGCGGGTACGGGACTAGCGGAACTCAGTTCTTC
TRBV29-1,TRBJ2-3,.,TRBD2,CSASRGGSPDTQYF,TGCAGCGCTTCTCGGGGGGGGAGCCCAGATACGCAGTATTTT
TRBV10-3,TRBJ2-4,.,TRBD2,CAISEPDPSGRENIQYF,TGTGCCATCAGTGAGCCAGATCCTAGCGGACGGGAAAACATTCAGTACTTC
TRBV29-1,TRBJ2-1,.,.,CSVEGLRVGAHPNEQFF,TGCAGCGTTGAAGGGCTCCGGGTGGGGGCGCACCCCAATGAGCAGTTCTTC
TRBV23-1,TRBJ2-3,.,TRBD1,CASTVKGTARGDTQYF,TGCGCCAGCACCGTCAAGGGGACAGCCAGGGGAGATACGCAGTATTTT
TRBV18,TRBJ2-1,.,.,CASSPRGGSYNEQFF,TGTGCCAGCTCACCACGGGGAGGCTCCTACAATGAGCAGTTCTTC